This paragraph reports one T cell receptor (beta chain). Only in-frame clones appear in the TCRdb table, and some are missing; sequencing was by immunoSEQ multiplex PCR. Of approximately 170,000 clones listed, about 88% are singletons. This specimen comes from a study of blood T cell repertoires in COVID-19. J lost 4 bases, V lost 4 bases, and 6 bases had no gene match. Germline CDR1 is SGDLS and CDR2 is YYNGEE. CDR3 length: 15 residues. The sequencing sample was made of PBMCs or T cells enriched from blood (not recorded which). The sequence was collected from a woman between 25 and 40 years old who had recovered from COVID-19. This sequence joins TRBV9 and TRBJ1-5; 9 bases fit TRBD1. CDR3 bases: TGTGCCAGCAGCTTTGGGACAGGGCCAAATCAGCCCCAGCATTTT. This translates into CASSFGTGPNQPQHF. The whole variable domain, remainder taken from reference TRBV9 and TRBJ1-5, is DSGVTQTPKHLITATGQRVTLRCSPRSGDLSVYWYQQSLDQGLQFLIQYYNGEERAKGNILERFSAQQFPDLHSELNLSSLELGDSALYFCASSFGTGPNQPQHFGDGTRLSIL.